These 25 T cell receptor beta chains originate from one sample sequenced in a study of blood T cell repertoires in COVID-19. The method was immunoSEQ multiplex PCR; TCRdb's version includes in-frame clones alone and lacks a portion of them. The data show approximately 100,000 clones, 65% to 85% seen once. The sequencing sample was made of peripheral blood. The receptor set was obtained from a woman between 55 and 75 years old with acute or convalescent COVID-19.

This clone was observed a single time. This chain uses TRBV12-3 or TRBV12-4 with TRBJ1-2; D gene unclear. V dropped 4 bases and J dropped 3 bases, with 9 bases sitting between them. CDR3 length: 13 residues. CDR3 amino acids: CASSYEIYYGYTF. The CDR3 DNA reads as TGTGCCAGCAGTTATGAGATCTACTATGGCTACACCTTC.

The genes are TRBV6-5 and TRBJ1-5; 11 positions match TRBD1. The germline gives CDR1 MNHEY, CDR2 SVGAGI. This CDR3 comprises 15 residues. Germline trimming cut 4 bases from V and 6 bases from J; bases unmatched to any gene: 5. The CDR3 is CASSLGQGGSQPQHF. Here the CDR3 DNA reads TGTGCCAGCAGTTTGGGACAGGGGGGGTCTCAGCCCCAGCATTTT.

The V gene is TRBV3-1 (or the pseudogene TRBV3-2), the J gene TRBJ2-1; tentative D call: TRBD2 (7 bases). V was pared by 0 bases and J by 0 bases, with 12 bases between. CDR1 is LGHDT, CDR2 YNNKEL, per germline (reference sequence). The CDR3 loop spans 17 amino acids. CDR3 residues: CASSQDYGGLSYNEQFF. As DNA, the CDR3 is TGTGCCAGCAGCCAAGATTACGGGGGGCTCTCCTACAATGAGCAGTTCTTC.

This clone has only a few counts. This chain uses TRBV27 with TRBJ1-5, with unresolved D. Germline V gene data show CDR1 as MNHEY and CDR2 as SMNVEV (reference sequence). V was cut by 2 bases and J by 6 bases, with 17 bases left in between. The CDR3 extends over 16 amino acids. CDR3 amino acids: CASSLSSGGTSQPQHF. CDR3 bases: TGTGCCAGCAGTTTAAGTTCGGGAGGCACTAGTCAGCCCCAGCATTTT.

The chain uses TRBV6-5 and TRBJ1-2, with a weak D call TRBD1 (5 bases). V was cut by 4 bases and J by 7 bases, with 16 bases left in between. The CDR3 has 14 amino acids. In germline, CDR1 is MNHEY, CDR2 SVGAGI. The CDR3 protein is CASSSTGLKVGYTF. DNA for the CDR3: TGTGCCAGCAGTTCCACAGGTCTGAAGGTTGGCTACACCTTC.

This clone showed up just a few times. This chain links TRBV5-4 with TRBJ1-2; TRBD1 aligns across 9 bases. CDR3 length: 17 residues. The V and J ends lost 4 bases and 3 bases, in that order; junction bases with no gene match: 13. Per germline, CDR1 SGHNT and CDR2 YYREEE (reference sequence). CDR3 DNA: TGTGCCAGCAGCCCCGGGACAGGGTTTTGGATGGACTATGGCTACACCTTC. Its protein is CASSPGTGFWMDYGYTF.

CDR3 residues: CASSEQGGNQPQHF. The CDR3 DNA follows: TGTGCCAGCAGTGAACAGGGGGGCAATCAGCCCCAGCATTTT. This sequence joins TRBV6-1 and TRBJ1-5; 7 bases match TRBD1. Trimming at V came to 2 bases and at J to 2 bases, leaving 0 bases not matched to a gene. This CDR3 is 14 amino acids long. Looked up from germline, CDR1 is MNHNS and CDR2 is SASEGT.

The chain couples TRBV5-4 to TRBJ1-6, with TRBD1 matching over 9 bases. CDR3 length equals 17 residues. V lost 0 bases and J lost 7; bases outside the gene matches: 8. Germline CDR1 is SGHNT and CDR2 is YYREEE (reference sequence). CDR3 in amino acids: CASSLGGGQGSNSPLHF. In nucleotides, the CDR3 is TGTGCCAGCAGCTTGGGGGGGGGACAGGGCAGCAATTCACCCCTCCACTTT.

The chain employs TRBV7-9 and TRBJ2-7; unclear D gene. Germline CDR1 and CDR2: SEHNR and FQNEAQ (reference sequence). With 1 base removed from V and 9 bases from J, the gap between germline ends came to 10 bases. This CDR3 comprises 12 residues. For the CDR3, the DNA is TGTGCCAGCAGCTTAGTCGGTGTCGGGCAGTACTTC. Translated: CASSLVGVGQYF. The whole variable domain, filled in from reference TRBV7-9 and TRBJ2-7, reads DTGVSQNPRHKITKRGQNVTFRCDPISEHNRLYWYRQTLGQGPEFLTYFQNEAQLEKSRLLSDRFSAERPKGSFSTLEIQRTEQGDSAMYLCASSLVGVGQYFGPGTRLTVT.

V and J are TRBV11-3 and TRBJ2-1, with TRBD2 identical over 12 bases. With 3 bases clipped from V and 5 bases from J, the junction kept 8 bases outside the gene matches. The CDR3 loop spans 17 amino acids. Germline CDR1 SGHNT, CDR2 YENEEA. The CDR3 DNA follows: TGTGCCAGCAGCTTCCGGACTAGCGGGACCGAAGACAATGAGCAGTTCTTC. Its translation is CASSFRTSGTEDNEQFF.

The rearrangement uses TRBV5-1 and TRBJ1-5; 7 nucleotides match TRBD1. The CDR3 length is 13 residues. Trimming cost V 4 bases and J 4 bases; bases outside gene matches: 2. Germline CDR1 and CDR2: SGHRS and YFSETQ. The CDR3 nucleotides read TGCGCCAGCAGCGAGGGACAGAATCAGCCCCAGCATTTT. This gives the protein CASSEGQNQPQHF. The full variable domain, its missing parts supplied by reference TRBV5-1 and TRBJ1-5, is KAGVTQTPRYLIKTRGQQVTLSCSPISGHRSVSWYQQTPGQGLQFLFEYFSETQRNKGNFPGRFSGRQFSNSRSEMNVSTLELGDSALYLCASSEGQNQPQHFGDGTRLSIL.

The V gene is TRBV5-5, the J gene TRBJ1-1, with D possibly TRBD1 on 5 matching bases. The CDR3 is made up of 15 amino acids. Trimming removed 2 bases from V and 6 bases from J, with 17 bases in between. Germline-derived CDR1 and CDR2 are SGHKS and YYEKEE (reference sequence). CDR3 nucleotides: TGTGCCAGCAGCTTCCCAGGGCGTCCGTACGCTGAAGCTTTCTTT. It specifies CASSFPGRPYAEAFF.

V gene TRBV6-5 combines with J gene TRBJ2-7, with TRBD2 identical over 10 bases. The germline gives CDR1 MNHEY, CDR2 SVGAGI. The trim removed 6 bases at V and 4 bases at J, leaving 9 bases unmatched. The CDR3 extends over 15 amino acids. The CDR3 nucleotides are TGTGCCAGCAGGCGCGCCGGGACTAGCGTATACGAGCAGTACTTC. It is translated as CASRRAGTSVYEQYF.

This clone was observed once. This rearrangement joins TRBV6-5 to TRBJ1-6; D gene ambiguous. Per germline, CDR1 MNHEY and CDR2 SVGAGI. The CDR3 is 13 amino acids. The V end lost 6 bases, the J end lost 4 bases, and 7 bases lay between the germline ends. CDR3 sequence reads: CASRSGYNSPLHF. CDR3 bases: TGTGCCAGCAGGTCAGGTTATAATTCACCCCTCCACTTT.

The J gene is TRBJ2-1, the V gene TRBV29-1; a possible D gene is TRBD2 (5 bases). The CDR3 is 15 residues long. V lost 4 bases, J lost 2 bases, and 15 bases lay in between. Looked up from germline, CDR1 is SQVTM and CDR2 is ANQGSEA. The CDR3 loop is CSVAADGEPYNEQFF. CDR3 nucleotide sequence: TGCAGCGTTGCGGCAGACGGGGAACCCTACAATGAGCAGTTCTTC.

This chain connects TRBV30 to TRBJ2-3, with D possibly being TRBD2 (7 bases). CDR3 length equals 13 residues. Germline-derived CDR1 and CDR2 are GTSNPN and SVGIG (reference sequence). V was pared by 5 bases and J by 4 bases, with 13 bases between. The CDR3 nucleotides read TGTGCCTGGGGGAGGGGGGGTGCAGATACGCAGTATTTT. Translated, it gives CAWGRGGADTQYF.

The chain has TRBV3-1 (or the pseudogene TRBV3-2) and TRBJ2-3; weak D call: TRBD1 (6 bases). Looked up from germline, CDR1 is LGHDT and CDR2 is YNNKEL (reference sequence). V dropped 6 bases and J dropped 9 bases, with 16 bases sitting between them. There are 13 residues in the CDR3. The CDR3 is CASSLDRQNTQYF. DNA of the CDR3: TGTGCCAGCAGTCTCGACAGGCAGAACACGCAGTATTTT.

The chain joins TRBV6-2 or TRBV6-3 to TRBJ2-7; 16 bases line up with TRBD2. The CDR3 sequence is 19 residues long. Germline CDR1 and CDR2: MNHEY and SVGEGT. V dropped 4 bases and J dropped 0; count of bases not matched to a gene: 9. The CDR3 sequence is CASSSAGLAGGSGSYEQYF. CDR3 coding DNA: TGTGCCAGCAGTTCCGCGGGACTAGCGGGGGGGAGCGGCTCCTACGAGCAGTACTTC.

In this sample, this clone turned up a few times. The chain employs TRBV7-8 and TRBJ1-4, with D tentatively TRBD1 (6 bases). The germline V gene has CDR1 SGHVS and CDR2 FQNEAQ. This CDR3 contains 12 residues. V was trimmed by 5 bases and J by 5 bases, leaving 6 bases between them. The CDR3 coding sequence is TGTGCCAGCAGCCAGGGGAATGAAAAACTGTTTTTT. This codes for CASSQGNEKLFF.

The V gene is TRBV19, the J gene TRBJ2-3, with D tentatively TRBD2 (6 bases). Germline V CDR1 and CDR2: LNHDA, SQIVND (reference sequence). V lost 5 bases to trimming and J lost 12 bases, with 21 bases between them. The CDR3 sequence is 14 residues long. CDR3 sequence (DNA): TGTGCCAGTAGTTTCCGGGATCGGGGGAGAAAACAGTATTTT. It specifies CASSFRDRGRKQYF.

V and J are TRBV21-1 and TRBJ1-1; TRBD1, the table's D call, lacks a check against the DNA. TRBV21-1 is a recognized pseudogene. CDR3 length equals 15 residues. Here the CDR3 DNA reads TGTGCCAGCAGCAGAACAGGGTTTTCGGACACTGAAGCTTTCTTT. This encodes CASSRTGFSDTEAFF.

The gene calls are TRBV2 and TRBJ1-5, with TRBD1 identical over 7 bases. The ends lost 4 bases at V and 0 bases at J; junction bases unmatched: 6. The CDR3 contains 16 residues. Germline loops: CDR1 SNHLY, CDR2 FYNNEI. CDR3 sequence (DNA): TGTGCCAGCAGTGGGGGACAGAGCTATAGCAATCAGCCCCAGCATTTT. Protein product: CASSGGQSYSNQPQHF.

This clone occurred once. This rearrangement joins TRBV2 to TRBJ1-1; the D is unclear. With 4 bases removed from V and 4 bases from J, the gap between germline ends came to 10 bases. Germline V gives CDR1 SNHLY, CDR2 FYNNEI. The CDR3 covers 13 residues. The CDR3 loop reads CASSGVGGTEAFF. CDR3 nucleotide sequence: TGTGCCAGCAGTGGAGTCGGAGGCACTGAAGCTTTCTTT.

The gene calls are TRBV18 and TRBJ2-5; possibly TRBD1 for D (6 bases). In germline, CDR1 is KGHSH, CDR2 LQKENI. Trimming left V 3 bases short and J 6 bases short, with 8 bases between. The length of the CDR3 is 12 residues. The CDR3 nucleotides are TGTGCCAGCTCACCTCAGGGGAAGACCCAGTACTTC. Protein: CASSPQGKTQYF. The whole variable domain, filled in from reference TRBV18 and TRBJ2-5, reads NAGVMQNPRHLVRRRGQEARLRCSPMKGHSHVYWYRQLPEEGLKFMVYLQKENIIDESGMPKERFSAEFPKEGPSILRIQQVVRGDSAAYFCASSPQGKTQYFGPGTRLLVL.

The CDR3 reads CASRSQSRSYEQYF. CDR3 in DNA: TGTGCCAGCAGGTCGCAGTCCCGCTCCTACGAGCAGTACTTC. J is TRBJ2-7 and V is TRBV5-6; D is unclear. Germline V CDR1 and CDR2: SGHDT, YYEEEE. The CDR3 sequence is 14 residues long. Trimming pared 5 bases from V and 0 bases from J, leaving 12 bases between.